This TCR beta chain derives from a study of T cells in Graves' hyperthyroidism and ophthalmopathy. Study results and limitations: The majority of expanded thyroid clonotypes above 0.001 also appeared in blood.

Exclusion criteria comprised uncontrolled infection, other autoimmune disease, pregnancy or lactation. This clonotype was found many times. The antigen remains undetermined. Amplified TCR beta CDR3 regions came from RNA transcripts. HTBI primers were the set used in a first-round RT-PCR of the TCR CDR3. TCRdb fed the multiplex PCR reads into MiXCR, producing one record per CDR3 protein. The sample includes 600,000 or so distinct CDR3 sequences, 15% to 20% of them seen just once. This TCR was sampled from a woman in her 30s with Graves' hyperthyroidism. Sequencing was carried out using blood.

CDR3 protein: CASSPGRGAGNTEAFF. The CDR3 DNA reads as TGTGCCAGCTCACCAGGCCGGGGGGCAGGAAACACTGAAGCTTTCTTT. The V gene is TRBV18, the J gene TRBJ1-1, with TRBD1 as a possible D gene (6 bases). CDR1 and CDR2 (germline): KGHSH, LQKENI. Trimming cost V 2 bases and J 2 bases, with 15 bases left between them. The CDR3 contains 16 residues.